What follows are 5 T cell receptor beta chains derived from one specimen sequenced in a study of blood T cells in healthy people across ages. The use of a sample-barcoded 5' primer and a J-beta primer mix characterized a second PCR of about 7 to 12 cycles. TCRdb passed the 5' RACE reads through MiXCR, listing each CDR3 protein once. The table includes roughly 570,000 distinct CDR3 sequences, about 25% detected once. Sequencing input: blood. These receptors were collected from an older woman in good health.

The chain uses TRBV5-1 and TRBJ2-5, with TRBD1 matching 7 bases. CDR1 and CDR2 (germline): SGHRS, YFSETQ. V was pared by 4 bases and J by 5 bases, with 8 bases of the junction left unmatched. The CDR3 loop spans 14 amino acids. The CDR3: CASSVNRGGETQYF. CDR3 DNA sequence: TGCGCCAGCAGCGTGAACAGGGGTGGGGAGACCCAGTACTTC.

This rearrangement joins TRBV7-3 to TRBJ2-2; 7 bases are a match to TRBD1. V trimming: 5 bases; J trimming: 6 bases; junction bases outside the gene matches: 6. CDR3 length equals 14 residues. CDR1 and CDR2 (germline): SGHTA, FQGTGA. CDR3 amino acids: CASSPDRVAGELFF. The CDR3 bases are TGTGCCAGCAGCCCCGACAGGGTAGCCGGGGAGCTGTTTTTT.

This CDR3 is CASSSMGWNEQFF. The CDR3 DNA is TGTGCCAGCAGTTCCATGGGTTGGAATGAGCAGTTCTTC. The chain joins TRBV6-5 to TRBJ2-5; D remains ambiguous. The end of the DNA is better explained by TRBJ2-1, so the J call may be wrong. The germline gives CDR1 MNHEY, CDR2 SVGAGI. CDR3 size: 13 residues.

The J gene is TRBJ1-1, the V gene TRBV3-1; D is unresolved. V dropped 7 bases and J dropped 2 bases, with 11 bases sitting between them. Looked up from germline, CDR1 is LGHDT and CDR2 is YNNKEL (reference sequence). The CDR3 covers 13 residues. The DNA of the CDR3 is TGTGCCAGCATCTCCCAACGTAACACTGAAGCTTTCTTT. Protein sequence: CASISQRNTEAFF.

The rearrangement joins TRBV7-9 to TRBJ2-3, with TRBD1 matching 11 bases. The V gene's germline CDR1 is SEHNR and CDR2 FQNEAQ (reference sequence). There are 14 residues in the CDR3. The V and J ends lost 4 bases and 7 bases, in that order; junction bases with no gene match: 4. The CDR3 region has the DNA TGTGCCAGCAGCTGGGACAGGGGGGCATATACGCAGTATTTT. The encoded protein is CASSWDRGAYTQYF.